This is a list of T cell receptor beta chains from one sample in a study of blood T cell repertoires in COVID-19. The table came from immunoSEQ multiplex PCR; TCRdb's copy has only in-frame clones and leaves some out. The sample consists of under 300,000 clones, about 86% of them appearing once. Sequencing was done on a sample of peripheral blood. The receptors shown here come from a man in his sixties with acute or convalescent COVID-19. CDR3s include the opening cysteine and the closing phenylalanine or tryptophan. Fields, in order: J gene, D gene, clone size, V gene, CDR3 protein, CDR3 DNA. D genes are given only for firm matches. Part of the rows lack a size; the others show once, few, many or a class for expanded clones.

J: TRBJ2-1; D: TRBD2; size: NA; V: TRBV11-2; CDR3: CASSLDRTSGSISYNEQFF; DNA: TGTGCCAGCAGCTTAGACAGGACTAGCGGGAGTATTTCCTACAATGAGCAGTTCTTC
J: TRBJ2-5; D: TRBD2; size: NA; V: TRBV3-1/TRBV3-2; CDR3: CASSPGSGRSGETQYF; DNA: TGTGCCAGCAGCCCGGGGAGCGGGAGGAGTGGGGAGACCCAGTACTTC
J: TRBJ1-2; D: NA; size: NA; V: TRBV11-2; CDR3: CASSFNRGRGNYGYTF; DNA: TGTGCCAGCAGCTTTAATCGAGGCCGGGGGAACTATGGCTACACCTTC
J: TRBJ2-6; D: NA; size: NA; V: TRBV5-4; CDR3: CASSLGTAVGTGANVLTF; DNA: TGTGCCAGCAGCTTGGGGACAGCGGTGGGAACTGGGGCCAACGTCCTGACTTTC
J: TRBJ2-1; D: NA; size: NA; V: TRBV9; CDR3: CASSVEARLGYNEQFF; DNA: TGTGCCAGCAGCGTAGAGGCTAGGTTGGGCTACAATGAGCAGTTCTTC
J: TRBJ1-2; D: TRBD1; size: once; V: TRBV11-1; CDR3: CASSSGQGNYGYTF; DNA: TGTGCCAGCAGCTCGGGACAGGGGAACTATGGCTACACCTTC
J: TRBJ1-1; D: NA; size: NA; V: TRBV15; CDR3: CATSRDFNAEQAFF; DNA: TGTGCCACCAGCAGAGATTTCAACGCCGAGCAAGCTTTCTTT
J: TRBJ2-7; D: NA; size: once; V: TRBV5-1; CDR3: CASSHRVPPSYEQYF; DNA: TGCGCCAGCAGCCACAGGGTCCCCCCTTCATACGAGCAGTACTTC
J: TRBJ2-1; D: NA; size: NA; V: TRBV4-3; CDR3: CASSLAVYNEQFF; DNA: TGCGCCAGCAGCCTGGCGGTCTACAATGAGCAGTTCTTC
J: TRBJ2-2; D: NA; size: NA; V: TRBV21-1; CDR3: CASSKGAGGGTGELFF; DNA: TGTGCCAGCAGCAAGGGAGCGGGAGGTGGAACCGGGGAGCTGTTTTTT